The following is a T cell receptor beta chain sequence with its context. Germline assignment: CDR1 SGHAT and CDR2 FQNNGV. This CDR3 spans 15 amino acids. The J segment lost 3 bases and the V segment lost 2 bases, leaving 4 bases of the junction unmatched. RNA amounts of roughly 0.5 to 1 ug underwent reverse transcription with random hexamers. Each CDR3 protein gets one entry after TCRdb re-called the immunoSEQ multiplex PCR reads with MiXCR. This sample has about 300,000 distinct CDR3 sequences, with around 85% found just once. This sample stems from a study of CD8 T cells in Susac syndrome. The T cells that were sequenced for TCR beta were CD8+ and CD4+ cells from blood. TEMRA cells were FACS-enriched, unlike CD8+ and CD4+ T cells, which were negatively isolated.

The TCR comes from a human donor with multiple sclerosis. Sequencing was performed on CD8+ T cells from PBMCs. The rearrangement links TRBV11-2 to TRBJ2-5; 9 bases are a match to TRBD2. The CDR3 here is CASSLFASGKETQYF. In DNA, the CDR3 is TGTGCCAGCAGCTTATTCGCTAGCGGGAAAGAGACCCAGTACTTC.